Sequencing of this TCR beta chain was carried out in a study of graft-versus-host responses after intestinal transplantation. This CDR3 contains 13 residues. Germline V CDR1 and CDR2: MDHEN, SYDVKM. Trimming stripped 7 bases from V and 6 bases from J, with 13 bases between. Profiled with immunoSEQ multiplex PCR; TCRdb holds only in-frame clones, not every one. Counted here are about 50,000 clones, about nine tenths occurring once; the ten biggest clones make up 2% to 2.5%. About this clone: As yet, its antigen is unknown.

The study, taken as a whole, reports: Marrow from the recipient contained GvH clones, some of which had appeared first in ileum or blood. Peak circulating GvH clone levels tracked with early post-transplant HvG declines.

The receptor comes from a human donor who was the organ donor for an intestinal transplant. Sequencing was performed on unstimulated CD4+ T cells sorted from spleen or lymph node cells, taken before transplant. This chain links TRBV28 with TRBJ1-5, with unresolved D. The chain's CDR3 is CASNVGSGQPQHF. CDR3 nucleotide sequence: TGTGCCAGCAACGTGGGGTCGGGTCAGCCCCAGCATTTT.